The 13 T cell receptor beta chains below were found in one sample sequenced in a study of shared clonotypes between healthy human individuals. Sequencing was performed with immunoSEQ multiplex PCR; in TCRdb, only in-frame clones are kept and a portion is missing. The sample consists of about 680,000 clones, approximately 79% of them appearing once. Sequencing was performed on memory CD4+ T cells sorted from blood. As for subset: CD45RA-negative fraction. All receptors derive from a woman between 25 and 40 years old in good health.

The chain carries TRBV7-2 and TRBJ2-1; 9 nucleotides align to TRBD2. Germline V gives CDR1 SGHTA, CDR2 FQGNSA. Trimming cost V 5 bases and J 0 bases; bases outside gene matches: 2. This CDR3 spans 15 amino acids. CDR3 bases: TGTGCCAGCAGCCCACTAGCGGGCTCCTACAATGAGCAGTTCTTC. It translates to CASSPLAGSYNEQFF.

The V and J genes are TRBV27 and TRBJ2-7; D may be TRBD1 or TRBD2 (6 bases each). Between the trimmed V and J ends, which lost 3 bases and 3 bases, there was a span of 15 bases. Germline V CDR1 and CDR2: MNHEY, SMNVEV (reference sequence). This CDR3 contains 15 residues. CDR3 in DNA: TGTGCCAGCAGTTTTAGGAGGGGGAGTGACTACGAGCAGTACTTC. Its protein product is CASSFRRGSDYEQYF.

CDR3 sequence (DNA): TGTGCCAGCAGCTCAAGGCCTAGCGGTCCCTCCTACAATGAGCAGTTCTTC. Protein sequence: CASSSRPSGPSYNEQFF. The rearrangement links TRBV11-2 to TRBJ2-1; 7 positions agree with TRBD2. The CDR3 is 17 residues long. V lost 4 bases and J lost 0; bases outside the gene matches: 9. From germline, CDR1 is SGHAT and CDR2 FQNNGV.

This clone turned up a few times. The same CDR3 also results from other DNA sequences found in this sample. J is TRBJ2-2 and V is TRBV5-1, with TRBD2 matching 10 bases. This CDR3 is built from 15 residues. Germline V CDR1 and CDR2: SGHRS, YFSETQ. The trim removed 2 bases at V and 4 bases at J, leaving 2 bases unmatched. CDR3 DNA: TGCGCCAGCAGCTTAAGCGGGAGGGGCACCGGGGAGCTGTTTTTT. It translates to CASSLSGRGTGELFF.

This chain joins TRBV5-1 and TRBJ2-1, with D tentatively TRBD2 (5 bases). The CDR3 totals 15 residues. The V and J ends lost 2 bases and 4 bases respectively, with 13 bases between them. The V gene's germline CDR1 is SGHRS and CDR2 YFSETQ. This chain's CDR3 is CASSLTSLGYNEQFF. Written as DNA, the CDR3 is TGCGCCAGCAGCTTAACTAGTTTAGGGTACAATGAGCAGTTCTTC.

This clone was detected only a few times. The chain employs TRBV28 and TRBJ1-3; perhaps TRBD1 as D (5 bases). Trimming took off 2 bases at V and 10 bases at J, with 6 bases between the two ends. The CDR3 extends over 11 amino acids. Germline-derived CDR1 and CDR2 are MDHEN and SYDVKM. CDR3 in DNA: TGTGCCAGCAGTTTAGGGACGACCATATATTTT. Amino acids: CASSLGTTIYF.

The genes are TRBV7-9 and TRBJ2-5; 10 bases agree with TRBD2. The CDR3 spans 14 residues. Germline-derived CDR1 and CDR2 are SEHNR and FQNEAQ (reference sequence). V gave up 5 bases and J gave up 3 bases; unmatched junction bases: 3. CDR3 loop: CASSPGLAEETQYF. The CDR3 DNA follows: TGTGCCAGCAGCCCCGGACTAGCGGAAGAGACCCAGTACTTC. Combining the CDR3 with reference TRBV7-9 and TRBJ2-5 gives the whole variable domain DTGVSQNPRHKITKRGQNVTFRCDPISEHNRLYWYRQTLGQGPEFLTYFQNEAQLEKSRLLSDRFSAERPKGSFSTLEIQRTEQGDSAMYLCASSPGLAEETQYFGPGTRLLVL.

This clone was seen a handful of times. The chain recombines TRBV6-1 with TRBJ1-1; no reliable D call. The V end was cut by 5 bases, the J end by 10 bases, with 23 bases between. Germline V gene sequence: CDR1 MNHNS, CDR2 SASEGT. This CDR3 is 15 amino acids long. The CDR3 protein is CASSRPGDNLAGAFF. The CDR3 nucleotides read TGTGCCAGCAGTCGGCCGGGAGACAACCTAGCGGGAGCTTTCTTT.

This clone was counted many times. V gene TRBV5-4 combines with J gene TRBJ1-2; 7 bases are a match to TRBD1. Looked up from germline, CDR1 is SGHNT and CDR2 is YYREEE (reference sequence). V dropped 2 bases and J dropped 4; count of bases not matched to a gene: 5. The CDR3 is 14 residues long. CDR3 coding DNA: TGTGCCAGCAGCTTACAGGGGAGTATCTATGGCTACACCTTC. It codes for CASSLQGSIYGYTF.

V gene TRBV10-2 combines with J gene TRBJ1-1; a weak D match, TRBD1 (5 bases). This CDR3 contains 15 residues. V dropped 0 bases and J dropped 0 bases, with 8 bases sitting between them. In germline, CDR1 is WSHSY, CDR2 SAAADI. The CDR3 spells CASSESGRVNTEAFF. Here the CDR3 DNA reads TGCGCCAGCAGTGAGTCGGGACGAGTGAACACTGAAGCTTTCTTT.

V and J are TRBV18 and TRBJ2-3; a weak D match, TRBD1 (6 bases). This CDR3 spans 15 amino acids. Trimming removed 6 bases at V and 1 base at J, with 14 bases between. The germline V gene encodes CDR1 KGHSH and CDR2 LQKENI. The CDR3 sequence is CASSPDRIGTDTQYF. The CDR3 nucleotides are TGTGCCAGCTCTCCGGACAGAATTGGCACAGATACGCAGTATTTT.

The CDR3, as DNA: TGCAGCGTTGAAGATGGCGGTAATACGCAGTATTTT. Translation gives CSVEDGGNTQYF. The V call is TRBV29-1, the J call TRBJ2-3; D ambiguous. The CDR3 spans 12 residues. Trimming left V 0 bases short and J 7 bases short, with 8 bases between. The V gene's germline CDR1 is SQVTM and CDR2 ANQGSEA.

The chain employs TRBV4-2 and TRBJ1-1, with D possibly TRBD1 on 5 matching bases. CDR3 length: 15 amino acids. V shed 2 bases and J shed 9 bases, with 19 bases lying between them. Germline V lookup: CDR1 LGHNA, CDR2 YNFKEQ. CDR3 bases: TGTGCCAGCAGCCAATATTATAGTGGGACCGGTAAAGCTTTCTTT. As protein: CASSQYYSGTGKAFF.